The 15 T cell receptor beta chains reported below all come from one sample, sequenced in a study of blood T cell dynamics during melanoma immunotherapy. Some clones are missing from TCRdb's copy, which holds only in-frame ones; the method was immunoSEQ multiplex PCR. The sample has about 12,000 clones; 90% to 95% are singletons. Documented time point: week 3, after first cycle of checkpoint inhibitor. The sample here was effector memory CD8+ T cells from blood, taken from a patient treated with checkpoint blockade. Receptor source: a human donor with melanoma.

This chain links TRBV7-3 with TRBJ2-5; either TRBD1 or TRBD2 may fit D (5 bases each). Germline CDR1 reads SGHTA; CDR2 reads FQGTGA. The CDR3 totals 13 residues. V was trimmed by 2 bases and J by 1 base, leaving 5 bases between them. The CDR3 loop reads CASSLGTQETQYF. CDR3 bases: TGTGCCAGCAGCTTAGGGACCCAAGAGACCCAGTACTTC.

The chain employs TRBV19 and TRBJ2-2; D gene uncertain. V lost 8 bases, J lost 6 bases, and 13 bases lay in between. Germline V gene data show CDR1 as LNHDA and CDR2 as SQIVND (reference sequence). This CDR3 is built from 13 residues. The CDR3 region is CASWPTGAGELFF. CDR3 sequence (DNA): TGTGCCAGTTGGCCGACTGGCGCCGGGGAGCTGTTTTTT.

The chain combines TRBV5-6 with TRBJ2-1; the match to TRBD1 covers 9 bases. V lost 2 bases to trimming and J lost 6 bases; unmatched junction nucleotides: 6. Germline loops: CDR1 SGHDT, CDR2 YYEEEE. The CDR3 has 15 residues. In nucleotides, the CDR3 is TGTGCCAGCAGCTTAGTACAGGGGGCCTTCAATGAGCAGTTCTTC. Encoded protein: CASSLVQGAFNEQFF.

V and J are TRBV9 and TRBJ2-3; D gene ambiguous. The CDR3 runs 12 residues. V shed 4 bases and J shed 2 bases, with 5 bases lying between them. In germline, CDR1 is SGDLS, CDR2 YYNGEE. The CDR3 spells CASSQNTDTQYF. CDR3 nucleotide sequence: TGTGCCAGCAGCCAAAACACAGATACGCAGTATTTT.

The V gene is TRBV27, the J gene TRBJ2-7; D perhaps matches TRBD2 (5 bases). The CDR3 totals 14 residues. Looked up from germline, CDR1 is MNHEY and CDR2 is SMNVEV (reference sequence). V lost 6 bases and J 0 bases, leaving 12 bases between the germline ends. The CDR3 DNA sequence: TGTGCCAGCAGGACCCTCCGGGACTCCTACGAGCAGTACTTC. It yields the protein CASRTLRDSYEQYF.

This chain joins TRBV7-9 and TRBJ2-5; D is ambiguous. V lost 5 bases to trimming and J lost 7 bases, with 14 bases between them. Germline CDR1 and CDR2: SEHNR and FQNEAQ (reference sequence). The CDR3 is 13 amino acids. CDR3 loop: CASSMTGSGTQYF. CDR3 coding DNA: TGTGCCAGCAGCATGACTGGTTCGGGGACCCAGTACTTC.

This chain connects TRBV19 to TRBJ2-1, with 8 bases fitting TRBD2. V lost 5 bases, J lost 4 bases, and 10 bases stayed unmatched. CDR1 and CDR2 (germline): LNHDA, SQIVND (reference sequence). The CDR3 is 16 residues long. The CDR3 nucleotides read TGTGCCAGTAGTCCACGGGGGAGCGGGAGATACAATGAGCAGTTCTTC. It is translated as CASSPRGSGRYNEQFF.

This chain uses TRBV29-1 with TRBJ2-7; 10 nucleotides align to TRBD2. The V and J ends lost 4 bases and 0 bases, in that order; junction bases with no gene match: 6. Germline V lookup: CDR1 SQVTM, CDR2 ANQGSEA. CDR3 length: 15 amino acids. CDR3 coding DNA: TGCAGCGTTGCCGGGACTAGCGTACACTCCTACGAGCAGTACTTC. This sequence encodes CSVAGTSVHSYEQYF.

The rearrangement joins TRBV5-6 to TRBJ2-1; 10 bases match TRBD2. J lost 7 bases, V lost 1 base, and 5 bases had no gene match. Germline V gene sequence: CDR1 SGHDT, CDR2 YYEEEE. The CDR3 sequence is 15 residues long. CDR3 in amino acids: CASSLSTSGINEQFF. CDR3 DNA sequence: TGTGCCAGCAGCTTGTCCACTAGCGGGATTAATGAGCAGTTCTTC.

The rearrangement uses TRBV29-1 and TRBJ1-1; D gene ambiguous. The CDR3 covers 10 residues. V was cut by 7 bases and J by 5 bases, with 8 bases left in between. In germline, CDR1 is SQVTM, CDR2 ANQGSEA. The CDR3 loop is CSARRTEAFF. The CDR3 DNA reads as TGCAGCGCCCGGCGAACTGAAGCTTTCTTT.

This clone is a singleton in its sample. The CDR3 spells CASSSDRGADTQYF. CDR3 bases: TGTGCCAGCAGCTCCGACAGGGGAGCGGATACGCAGTATTTT. The chain carries TRBV13 and TRBJ2-3, with TRBD1 identical over 8 bases. Germline trimming cut 4 bases from V and 6 bases from J; bases unmatched to any gene: 6. The CDR3 totals 14 residues. Germline loops: CDR1 PRHDT, CDR2 FYEKMQ (reference sequence).

The chain combines TRBV28 with TRBJ2-4; D possibly corresponds to TRBD1 (5 bases). CDR1 and CDR2 from the germline V gene are MDHEN and SYDVKM. This CDR3 is 14 amino acids long. The ends were cut back, 5 bases at V and 0 bases at J, with 8 bases in the middle. This CDR3 is CASSETEAKNIQYF. The CDR3 DNA reads as TGTGCCAGCAGTGAGACAGAAGCCAAAAACATTCAGTACTTC.

J is TRBJ2-7 and V is TRBV4-2, with TRBD2 matching 7 bases. The CDR3 is 16 amino acids. J gave up 0 bases and V 4 bases, and 9 bases lay outside the gene matches. Germline V gene data show CDR1 as LGHNA and CDR2 as YNFKEQ. In DNA form, the CDR3 reads TGTGCCAGCAGCCCTGGGGCGCTAGCGGCCTCCTACGAGCAGTACTTC. This codes for CASSPGALAASYEQYF.

This chain links TRBV6-1 with TRBJ2-5, with a tentative D call TRBD2 (6 bases). The J call is uncertain, as TRBJ2-7 better fits the DNA end. Per germline, CDR1 MNHNS and CDR2 SASEGT. There are 15 residues in the CDR3. The CDR3 loop reads CASSEAPGSSYEQYF. CDR3 nucleotides: TGTGCCAGCAGTGAAGCGCCCGGGAGCTCCTACGAGCAGTACTTC.

The chain combines TRBV11-2 with TRBJ2-5; 7 bases are a match to TRBD1. TRBJ2-7 explains the end of the DNA better; the J call may be wrong. CDR1 is SGHAT, CDR2 FQNNGV, per germline. The CDR3 runs to 16 residues. CDR3 sequence: CASSLPLGQQTYEQYF. The DNA of the CDR3 is TGTGCCAGCAGCTTACCCCTGGGACAGCAGACCTACGAGCAGTACTTC.